The entry that follows covers one T cell receptor (beta chain) sequence. Antigen: not known. With 60 Vbeta and 13 Jbeta primers, the PCR was carried out. Clones were sequenced by immunoSEQ multiplex PCR, and TCRdb holds only the in-frame ones, with some missing. The data hold some 160,000 clones, with approximately 78% observed a single time. The data stem from a study of cytomegalovirus exposure and HLA in healthy donors. General study results and limits: Prior analysis indicated that the majority of TCR beta V segments exhibited productivity approximately 90% or approximately 30% of the time.

V gave up 7 bases and J gave up 0 bases, with 15 bases separating them. CDR1 and CDR2 (germline): MDHEN, SYDVKM. The CDR3 length is 15 residues. The chain employs TRBV28 and TRBJ1-1, with a weak D call TRBD1 (5 bases). The sequencing input was PBMCs. This clonotype originated in a male donor in good health and CMV-seronegative. DNA for the CDR3: TGTGCCAGCATTCCCGCAGGGTCCATGAACACTGAAGCTTTCTTT. Its translation: CASIPAGSMNTEAFF.